The clone carrying this T cell receptor beta chain was counted a few times. The antigen remains undetermined. Library preparation for TCR beta used quantitative 5'-RACE with molecular barcodes. One entry per CDR3 protein results from TCRdb running MiXCR on the 5' RACE reads. This sample has roughly 370,000 distinct CDR3 sequences, with 20% to 25% found just once. The data are from a study of CD8 T cells in ankylosing spondylitis. Study-wide findings and caveats: Seemingly distinctive of ankylosing spondylitis blood was a TCR beta motif formed by eight highly homologous variants.

The material sequenced was blood, either unsorted or a sorted T cell fraction (not recorded which). This TCR was sampled from a male donor with ankylosing spondylitis.

Written as DNA, the CDR3 is TGTGCCAGCAGCTTAGTACTAGGGGGACTCTACAATGAGCAGTTCTTC. The encoded protein is CASSLVLGGLYNEQFF. The chain uses TRBV7-9 and TRBJ2-1; D tentatively fits TRBD1 or TRBD2 (6 bases each). Trimming stripped 1 base from V and 3 bases from J, with 13 bases between. Germline values: CDR1 SEHNR, CDR2 FQNEAQ (reference sequence). The CDR3 sequence is 16 residues long.